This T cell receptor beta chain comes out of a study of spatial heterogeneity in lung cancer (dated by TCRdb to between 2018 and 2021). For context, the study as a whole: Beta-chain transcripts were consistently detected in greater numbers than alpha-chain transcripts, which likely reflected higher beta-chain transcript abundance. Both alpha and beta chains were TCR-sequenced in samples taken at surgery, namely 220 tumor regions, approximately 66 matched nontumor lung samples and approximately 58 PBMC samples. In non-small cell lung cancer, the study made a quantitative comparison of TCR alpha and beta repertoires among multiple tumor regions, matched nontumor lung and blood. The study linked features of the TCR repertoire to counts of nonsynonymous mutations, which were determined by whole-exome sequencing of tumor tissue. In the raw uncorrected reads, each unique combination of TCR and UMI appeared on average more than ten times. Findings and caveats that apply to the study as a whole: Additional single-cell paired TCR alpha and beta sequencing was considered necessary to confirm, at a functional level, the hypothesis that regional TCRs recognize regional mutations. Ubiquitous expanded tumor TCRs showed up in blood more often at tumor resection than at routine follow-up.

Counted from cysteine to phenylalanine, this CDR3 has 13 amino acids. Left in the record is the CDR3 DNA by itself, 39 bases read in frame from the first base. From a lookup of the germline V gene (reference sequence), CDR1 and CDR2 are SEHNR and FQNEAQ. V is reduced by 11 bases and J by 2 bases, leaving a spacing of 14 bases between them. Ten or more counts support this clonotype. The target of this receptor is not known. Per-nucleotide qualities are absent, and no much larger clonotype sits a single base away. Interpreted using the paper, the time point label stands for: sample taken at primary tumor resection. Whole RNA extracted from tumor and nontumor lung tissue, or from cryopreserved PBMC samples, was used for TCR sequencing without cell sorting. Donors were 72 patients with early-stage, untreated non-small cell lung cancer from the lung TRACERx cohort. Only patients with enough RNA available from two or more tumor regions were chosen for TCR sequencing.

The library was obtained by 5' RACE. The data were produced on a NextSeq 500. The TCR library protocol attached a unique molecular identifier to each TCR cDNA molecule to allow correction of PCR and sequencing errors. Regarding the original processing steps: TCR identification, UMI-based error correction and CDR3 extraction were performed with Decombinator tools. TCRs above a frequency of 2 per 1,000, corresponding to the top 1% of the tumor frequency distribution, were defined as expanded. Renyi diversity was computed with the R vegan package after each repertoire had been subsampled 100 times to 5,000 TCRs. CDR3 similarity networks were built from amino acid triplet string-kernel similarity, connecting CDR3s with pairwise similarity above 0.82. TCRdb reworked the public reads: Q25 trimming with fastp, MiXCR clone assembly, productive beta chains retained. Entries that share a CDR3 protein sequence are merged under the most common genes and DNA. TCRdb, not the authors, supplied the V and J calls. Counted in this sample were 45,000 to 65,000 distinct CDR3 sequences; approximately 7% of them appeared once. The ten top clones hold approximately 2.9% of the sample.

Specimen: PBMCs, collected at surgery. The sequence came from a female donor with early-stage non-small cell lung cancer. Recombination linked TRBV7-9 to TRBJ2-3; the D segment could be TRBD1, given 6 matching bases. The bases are TGTGCCGGTGCAGGGGACCTCACAGATACGCAGTATTTT. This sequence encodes CAGAGDLTDTQYF.